A selection of T cell receptor beta chains follows, all from one sample in a study of blood T cell repertoires in COVID-19. Only in-frame clones appear in the TCRdb table, and some are missing; sequencing was by immunoSEQ multiplex PCR. The sample lists 24,000 or so clones, approximately 90% occurring once. Sample: peripheral blood. All receptors derive from a woman over 75 with active or convalescent COVID-19. Both conserved end residues are trimmed from each CDR3. Each record gives: CDR3 protein, V gene.

CDR3aa: AWRGQPNNSPLH
v_gene: TRBV30

CDR3aa: ASAKRDRGLDEQY
v_gene: TRBV4-1

CDR3aa: ASSKPGGHEQY
v_gene: TRBV6-5

CDR3aa: ASSKNAVLNQPQH
v_gene: TRBV21-1

CDR3aa: ASSLTLRNRIGDEQF
v_gene: TRBV7-9

CDR3aa: ASSPGLEDTQY
v_gene: TRBV18

CDR3aa: SASSNRVGYT
v_gene: TRBV20-1

CDR3aa: ASSSVGGDRGEKLF
v_gene: TRBV5-1

CDR3aa: ASSLDARVVLT
v_gene: TRBV11-2

CDR3aa: ASSSLAGGYVAGELF
v_gene: TRBV27

CDR3aa: AISESPGTSGSRTDTQY
v_gene: TRBV10-3

CDR3aa: ASSSPQGRVGEKLF
v_gene: TRBV11-2

CDR3aa: ASSQAGGAETQY
v_gene: TRBV14

CDR3aa: ASSSQGGTNEKLF
v_gene: TRBV5-6

CDR3aa: ASSFEGNQPQH
v_gene: TRBV5-1